The 11 T cell receptor beta chains listed next were all sequenced from one sample in a study of patients and donors after allogeneic stem cell transplantation. TCRdb re-called the RT-PCR reads through MiXCR, storing one row per CDR3 protein. The repertoire holds hundreds of thousands of distinct CDR3 sequences, with 16% as singletons. The sequencing sample was made of blood, either unsorted or a sorted T cell fraction (not recorded which). The receptors originated from a human donor who was either an allogeneic HSCT recipient or a stem cell or donor lymphocyte infusion donor (not recorded which). It is not recorded whose cells these are; they may come from a transplant donor.

V and J are TRBV7-9 and TRBJ1-3; the D is unclear. Trimming cost V 5 bases and J 0 bases, with 14 bases left between them. The CDR3 spans 16 residues. The germline V gene has CDR1 SEHNR and CDR2 FQNEAQ (reference sequence). Here the CDR3 reads CASSGMGSISGNTIYF. The DNA for the CDR3 is TGTGCCAGCAGCGGGATGGGGTCAATCTCTGGAAACACCATATATTTT.

V gene TRBV2 combines with J gene TRBJ1-5, with a tentative D call TRBD1 (5 bases). The CDR3 extends over 14 amino acids. Trimming pared 4 bases from V and 6 bases from J, leaving 13 bases between. The germline gives CDR1 SNHLY, CDR2 FYNNEI. The CDR3 sequence is CASSASGGSQPQHF. DNA of the CDR3: TGTGCCAGCAGTGCTTCGGGGGGATCTCAGCCCCAGCATTTT.

A few counts support this clonotype. For the CDR3, the DNA is TGCAGTGCTAGAAGGGGGCAGGGGGGACAGACCCAGTACTTC. It encodes CSARRGQGGQTQYF. The chain links TRBV20-1 to TRBJ2-5; D perhaps matches TRBD1 (7 bases). This CDR3 is 14 amino acids long. The V and J ends lost 2 bases and 6 bases respectively, with 16 bases between them. The germline gives CDR1 DFQATT, CDR2 SNEGSKA (reference sequence).

This rearrangement joins TRBV7-2 to TRBJ2-3; TRBD1 aligns across 11 bases. The trim removed 5 bases at V and 5 bases at J, leaving 12 bases unmatched. Germline assignment: CDR1 SGHTA and CDR2 FQGNSA. The CDR3 sequence is 17 residues long. CDR3 coding DNA: TGTGCCAGCAGCCCCTTGCTCGGGACAGGGGGAGGAGATACGCAGTATTTT. This translates into CASSPLLGTGGGDTQYF.

The genes are TRBV6-5 and TRBJ2-1; 10 positions agree with TRBD2. Germline trimming cut 3 bases from V and 8 bases from J; bases unmatched to any gene: 10. This CDR3 has 16 amino acids. CDR1 and CDR2 from the germline V gene are MNHEY and SVGAGI. CDR3 DNA sequence: TGTGCCAGCAGTTATAGTCCTAGCGGGAGACGGGATGAGCAGTTCTTC. Protein sequence: CASSYSPSGRRDEQFF.

This clonotype was found a few times. This chain links TRBV27 with TRBJ1-4; D unclear. The CDR3 has 13 residues. Germline V CDR1 and CDR2: MNHEY, SMNVEV (reference sequence). V lost 1 base and J lost 4, with 4 bases in between. Written as DNA, the CDR3 is TGTGCCAGCAGTTTATGGGTTAATGAAAAACTGTTTTTT. It encodes CASSLWVNEKLFF.

The table lists this clonotype with a few counts. In DNA, the CDR3 is TGTGCCAGCAGACCGACAGAAAACTATGGCTACACCTTC. Amino acids: CASRPTENYGYTF. The chain joins TRBV6-1 to TRBJ1-2; D perhaps matches TRBD1 (5 bases). CDR1 is MNHNS and CDR2 is SASEGT in the germline V gene. The V gene lost 6 bases and the J gene lost 2 bases, with 10 bases spanning the gap. The CDR3 length is 13 residues.

The chain has TRBV7-3 and TRBJ2-2; D may be TRBD1 or TRBD2 (5 bases each). The CDR3 totals 16 residues. V lost 6 bases, J lost 7 bases, and 21 bases lay in between. The germline CDR1 and CDR2 sequences are SGHTA and FQGTGA. The CDR3, as DNA: TGTGCCAGCAGGCGAGACAGTGGGAGAAATAGCGGGGAGCTGTTTTTT. Its protein product is CASRRDSGRNSGELFF.

The J gene is TRBJ2-1, the V gene TRBV14; maybe TRBD1 (6 bases). Germline values: CDR1 SGHDN, CDR2 FVKESK. V was trimmed by 1 base and J by 9 bases, leaving 10 bases between them. The CDR3 is 13 amino acids. The CDR3 nucleotides read TGTGCCAGCAGCCAAGGAGGGGGAAGTGAGCAGTTCTTC. Translation: CASSQGGGSEQFF.

The V gene is TRBV5-1, the J gene TRBJ2-3; 10 positions agree with TRBD1. The CDR3 length is 15 residues. CDR1 SGHRS and CDR2 YFSETQ come from the germline V gene. The V segment lost 4 bases and the J segment 9 bases; nucleotides outside the gene matches: 11. CDR3: CASSPTGTGERTQYF. The CDR3 DNA reads TGCGCCAGCAGCCCTACCGGGACAGGGGAACGGACGCAGTATTTT. Supplemented by reference TRBV5-1 and TRBJ2-3, the full variable domain reads KAGVTQTPRYLIKTRGQQVTLSCSPISGHRSVSWYQQTPGQGLQFLFEYFSETQRNKGNFPGRFSGRQFSNSRSEMNVSTLELGDSALYLCASSPTGTGERTQYFGPGTRLTVL.

In its sample, this clonotype was seen many times. This chain uses TRBV7-8 with TRBJ2-2; D may match TRBD1 or TRBD2 (6 bases each). Trimming removed 5 bases from V and 3 bases from J, with 16 bases in between. From germline, CDR1 is SGHVS and CDR2 FQNEAQ. This CDR3 has 16 residues. Written as DNA, the CDR3 is TGTGCCAGCAGCCCCCCAGGAGGGGGAGACACCGGGGAGCTGTTTTTT. It encodes CASSPPGGGDTGELFF.